The clone carrying this TCR beta chain appeared many times. The germline CDR1 and CDR2 sequences are LGHNA and YNFKEQ. The length of the CDR3 is 13 residues. V shed 0 bases and J shed 6 bases, with 7 bases lying between them. Amplification of TCR alpha and beta CDR3 regions from RNA used iRepertoire nested multiplex PCR. Via MiXCR, TCRdb re-called the multiplex PCR reads, giving one row per CDR3 protein. The table lists around 170,000 distinct CDR3 sequences, around 40% of them singletons. These data come from a study of glioma-infiltrating T cells. Source material: glioma tissue, nonneoplastic brain tissue, or PBMCs (not recorded which). The TCR comes from a human donor with low-grade glioma or glioblastoma, undergoing nonglioma brain surgery, or in good health (not recorded which). The chain joins TRBV4-2 to TRBJ2-3; D not resolved. CDR3 loop: CASSQEVEDTQYF. In DNA, the CDR3 is TGTGCCAGCAGCCAAGAGGTAGAGGATACGCAGTATTTT.